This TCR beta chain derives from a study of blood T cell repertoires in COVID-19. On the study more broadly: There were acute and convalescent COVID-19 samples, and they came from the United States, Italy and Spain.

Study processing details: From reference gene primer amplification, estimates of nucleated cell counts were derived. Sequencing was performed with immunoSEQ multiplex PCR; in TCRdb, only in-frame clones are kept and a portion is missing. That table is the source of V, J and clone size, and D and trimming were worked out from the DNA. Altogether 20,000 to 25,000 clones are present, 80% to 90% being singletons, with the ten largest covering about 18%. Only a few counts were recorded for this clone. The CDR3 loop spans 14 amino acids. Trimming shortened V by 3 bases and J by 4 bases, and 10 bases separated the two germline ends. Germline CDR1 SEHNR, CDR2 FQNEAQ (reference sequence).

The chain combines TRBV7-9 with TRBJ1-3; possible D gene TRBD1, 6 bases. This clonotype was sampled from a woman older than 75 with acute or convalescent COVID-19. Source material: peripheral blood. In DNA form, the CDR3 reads TGTGCCAGCAGCTTCACTGGGGGCGGAAACACCATATATTTT. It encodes CASSFTGGGNTIYF.